The 10 T cell receptor beta chains below come from one sample, sequenced in a study of regulatory T cells in long-lasting Graves disease. Documented time point: persistent/refractory GD, antithyroid drugs over 5 years with positive TRAb. PBMCs were the source of the RNA used for TCR sequencing. Arm-PCR of CDR3 regions and iRepertoire HTBI primers were the basis on which TCR beta libraries were built. TCRdb independently ran MiXCR on the multiplex PCR reads; one entry per CDR3 protein. Of approximately 690,000 distinct CDR3 sequences listed, around 32% are singletons. The source was peripheral blood mononuclear cells (PBMCs), collected when the disease was refractory, from a patient treated with antithyroid drugs. These receptors all stem from a female donor with Graves disease.

The genes are TRBV25-1 and TRBJ2-1; 8 nucleotides match TRBD2. The CDR3 totals 14 residues. Germline assignment: CDR1 MGHDK and CDR2 SYGVNS. Trimming removed 5 bases from V and 7 bases from J; junction bases left unmatched: 7. CDR3 DNA: TGTGCCAGCAGTAAACCGGGACTAGGAAATGAGCAGTTCTTC. It yields the protein CASSKPGLGNEQFF.

This clonotype showed up many times. The chain has TRBV6-1 and TRBJ2-7; 12 nucleotides line up with TRBD2. The CDR3 runs 15 residues. Per germline, CDR1 MNHNS and CDR2 SASEGT. The V and J ends lost 6 bases and 8 bases, in that order; junction bases with no gene match: 11. CDR3: CASRAGGLAGRQQYF. CDR3 bases: TGTGCCAGCAGGGCTGGAGGACTAGCGGGACGTCAGCAGTACTTC.

This clonotype was seen more than once but under ten times. The chain links TRBV6-4 to TRBJ1-1; 8 nucleotides match TRBD1. Germline V gene data show CDR1 as MRHNA and CDR2 as SNTAGT. Trimming at V came to 5 bases and at J to 1 base, leaving 6 bases not matched to a gene. The CDR3 loop spans 15 amino acids. CDR3 in amino acids: CASSKNRGANTEAFF. For the CDR3, the DNA is TGTGCCAGCAGTAAGAACAGGGGGGCGAACACTGAAGCTTTCTTT.

This clonotype was seen more than once but under ten times. This chain joins TRBV6-1 and TRBJ2-7; either TRBD1 or TRBD2 may fit D (6 bases each). The CDR3 contains 12 residues. Trimming stripped 8 bases from V and 2 bases from J, with 10 bases between. Germline V gives CDR1 MNHNS, CDR2 SASEGT. CDR3 in amino acids: CASGRTAYEQYF. The CDR3 coding sequence is TGTGCCAGCGGGAGGACAGCCTACGAGCAGTACTTC.

V and J are TRBV29-1 and TRBJ1-1, with D possibly TRBD1 on 5 matching bases. CDR1 and CDR2 (germline): SQVTM, ANQGSEA. The germline V and J ends were trimmed by 5 bases and 3 bases, with 10 bases remaining between them. The CDR3 extends over 12 amino acids. The DNA of the CDR3 is TGCAGCGTTTTTCGGGGGGACACTGAAGCTTTCTTT. It is translated as CSVFRGDTEAFF.

In its sample, this clonotype was seen a few times. The chain couples TRBV5-1 to TRBJ2-1, with a possible D match to TRBD2 (5 bases). V gave up 0 bases and J gave up 6 bases, with 13 bases separating them. CDR1 and CDR2 (germline): SGHRS, YFSETQ. CDR3 size: 15 residues. The CDR3 loop reads CASSLDSAPVNEQFF. The CDR3 DNA is TGCGCCAGCAGCTTGGATAGCGCACCGGTCAATGAGCAGTTCTTC.

The sample holds a few counts of this clonotype. The chain links TRBV5-4 to TRBJ2-2; D remains ambiguous. V was clipped by 3 bases and J by 6 bases, with 12 bases between them. Per the germline V gene, CDR1 is SGHNT and CDR2 is YYREEE (reference sequence). This CDR3 contains 14 residues. CDR3 amino acids: CASSSRILAGELFF. Here the CDR3 DNA reads TGTGCCAGCAGCTCGAGGATTTTGGCCGGGGAGCTGTTTTTT. The full variable domain, its missing parts supplied by reference TRBV5-4 and TRBJ2-2, is ETGVTQSPTHLIKTRGQQVTLRCSSQSGHNTVSWYQQALGQGPQFIFQYYREEENGRGNFPPRFSGLQFPNYSSELNVNALELDDSALYLCASSSRILAGELFFGEGSRLTVL.

For the CDR3, the DNA is TGTGCCAGCAGCTTCGAGGGGGGCCTTGGGGACGAGCAGTACTTC. This codes for CASSFEGGLGDEQYF. V is TRBV7-2 and J is TRBJ2-7; D possibly uses TRBD1 or TRBD2 (6 bases each). CDR1 SGHTA and CDR2 FQGNSA come from the germline V gene. Trimming removed 3 bases from V and 5 bases from J, with 17 bases in between. The CDR3 covers 15 residues.

This clonotype was detected a few times. The J gene is TRBJ1-1, the V gene TRBV20-1; the D gene is possibly TRBD1 (5 bases). Looked up from germline, CDR1 is DFQATT and CDR2 is SNEGSKA (reference sequence). CDR3 length: 12 amino acids. V lost 3 bases and J 4 bases, leaving 9 bases between the germline ends. The DNA of the CDR3 is TGCAGTGCTAGGATGGGGCTCACTGAAGCTTTCTTT. Amino acid sequence: CSARMGLTEAFF.

The chain is built from TRBV28 and TRBJ1-5; possible D gene TRBD1, 5 bases. The germline CDR1 and CDR2 sequences are MDHEN and SYDVKM. The ends were cut back, 4 bases at V and 0 bases at J, with 10 bases in the middle. CDR3 length: 15 residues. The CDR3 is CASSSSGVSNQPQHF. CDR3 bases: TGTGCCAGCAGTTCATCGGGGGTTAGCAATCAGCCCCAGCATTTT.